The rows below give T cell receptor beta chains drawn from one sample of a study of shared clonotypes between healthy human individuals. Assay: immunoSEQ multiplex PCR; the TCRdb copy retains only in-frame clones and omits some. The sample has more than 2,000,000 clones, around nine tenths seen once. Sequences were obtained from naive CD4+ T cells sorted from blood. Receptors originate from a man younger than 30 in good health. The conserved cysteine and the conserved F or W are not part of the CDR3 here. Clone size is not always given. Where it is, it says once, few, many or a class for expanded clones.

>once|TRBJ2-7|TRBV25-1
ATCSGGYHEQY
>-|TRBJ2-1|TRBV6-5
ASSPSGSAEQF
>once|TRBJ1-1|TRBV5-8
ASSLVQGGEAF
>-|TRBJ1-6|TRBV5-6
ASSLRRIHYNSPLH
>-|TRBJ1-5|TRBV9
ASSVDLINQPQH
>-|TRBJ2-2|TRBV7-9
ARATLSGELF
>once|TRBJ1-6|TRBV18
ASSPTPGSTDGSYNSPLH
>-|TRBJ2-3|TRBV10-3
AISGGGPSTDTQY
>-|TRBJ2-4|TRBV11-2
ASMGLAGGPVKNIQY
>-|TRBJ2-4|TRBV6-5
ASAGTSGVQY
>-|TRBJ2-5|TRBV5-1
ASSLTPGPLGETQY
>-|TRBJ1-6|TRBV10-3
AISESGVNSPLH
>-|TRBJ2-7|TRBV5-4
ASSSSLAGGQNEQY
>-|TRBJ1-1|TRBV10-1
ASSAYGTGNPGEAF
>-|TRBJ2-5|TRBV5-6
ASSSAGTSGRGGETQY
>-|TRBJ1-1|TRBV5-1
ASSPVGQGSTEAF
>-|TRBJ1-2|TRBV19
ASSSWTVGYT
>-|TRBJ2-7|TRBV7-2
ASSPGGTLDYEQY
>-|TRBJ1-5|TRBV6-1
ASSGVLLGPQH
>-|TRBJ2-1|TRBV19
ASSAGTFPEYNEQF
>-|TRBJ1-3|TRBV19
ASSIEGSGNTIY
>once|TRBJ2-2|TRBV6-5
ASTFRQTGELF
>-|TRBJ2-7|TRBV5-1
ASSLGQGFHEQY
>-|TRBJ1-4|TRBV5-4
ASSLEGHRGNEKLF
>-|TRBJ1-2|TRBV5-5
ASSLGGDGPYGYT
>-|TRBJ2-2|TRBV11-2
ASSLLLNTGELF
>-|TRBJ1-1|TRBV30
AWSPYLEAF
>few|TRBJ1-1|TRBV10-3
AISESKGNTEAF
>-|TRBJ2-3|TRBV5-6
ASSLDRGVVDTQY
>once|TRBJ2-1|TRBV11-2
ASSLSGGSSYNEQF
>-|TRBJ2-1|TRBV10-3
AISAVDRGEQF
>-|TRBJ2-3|TRBV9
ASSVGARNTDTQY
>-|TRBJ2-7|TRBV7-9
ASSADYEQY
>once|TRBJ1-1|TRBV6-1
ASTRLGGNTEAF
>few|TRBJ1-5|TRBV7-2
ASSVRDSSNQPQH
>-|TRBJ1-2|TRBV10-3
AISARVNSANYGYT
>-|TRBJ1-2|TRBV4-1
ASSPERNRGPTYGYT
>-|TRBJ2-1|TRBV4-3
ASSQMRLVSEQF
>-|TRBJ2-5|TRBV5-1
ASSPRTGDQETQY
>few|TRBJ1-1|TRBV4-1
ASSHGQGGLNTEAF
>-|TRBJ1-4|TRBV6-1
ASSGQIATNEKLF
>-|TRBJ2-7|TRBV5-1
ASSLGTSGYEQY